This TCR beta chain was obtained from a study of spatial heterogeneity in lung cancer. Time point defined: sample taken at primary tumor resection. The sequenced material consisted of unsorted whole RNA from tumor, nontumor lung or frozen PBMC. V lost 4 bases and J 2 bases, leaving 12 bases between the germline ends. This CDR3 contains 15 residues. Germline V gives CDR1 MNHNY, CDR2 SVGAGI (reference sequence). TCRdb reprocessed the 5' RACE reads via MiXCR and lists one record per CDR3 protein. The sample contains about 80,000 distinct CDR3 sequences, 8% of which appear only once. In this sample, this clonotype turned up a few times.

The chain couples TRBV6-6 to TRBJ2-1, with D possibly TRBD1 on 6 matching bases. This specimen was PBMCs, taken at surgery. The sequence was collected from a male donor with early-stage non-small cell lung cancer. The CDR3 region is CASSFGDITYNEQFF. The CDR3 coding sequence is TGTGCCAGCAGTTTCGGGGACATCACCTACAATGAGCAGTTCTTC.